This T cell receptor (beta chain) was captured by sequencing in a study of cytomegalovirus exposure and HLA in healthy donors. The study's findings and limits: Three of the chains that were CMV-associated were confirmed in vitro to be specific for CMV antigens.

This clone was observed a handful of times. What it binds is not known. There are 16 residues in the CDR3. Germline CDR1 is MRHNA and CDR2 is SNTAGT. Trimming cost V 3 bases and J 3 bases, with 15 bases left between them. Assay: immunoSEQ multiplex PCR; the TCRdb copy retains only in-frame clones and omits some. The sample consists of 45,000 to 65,000 clones, roughly nine tenths of them appearing once. This chain joins TRBV6-4 and TRBJ2-1, with D perhaps matching TRBD2 (6 bases). Material for sequencing was PBMCs. This TCR derives from a young woman in good health and CMV-seropositive. The CDR3 loop reads CASSDHPGVGYNEQFF. Here the CDR3 DNA reads TGTGCCAGCAGTGATCACCCGGGGGTGGGCTACAATGAGCAGTTCTTC.